The sequence of this TCR beta chain was determined in a study of identical twins. A template switching step contributed a universal primer site, while unique molecular identifiers were present in the cDNA. MiXCR, applied by TCRdb to the 5' RACE reads, yields one record per CDR3 protein. In the table there are 1.5 million to 2 million distinct CDR3 sequences, under 35% of which are singletons. Findings of the study overall: Excess sharing between twins was weaker in beta out-of-frame sequences. Conclusions were based on cross-sectional statistical analysis, without following the same donors.

Details on this clonotype: What it binds is not known. The junction and the germline gene differ at one end; a read error may be behind it.

The material sequenced was cord blood. The source of this sequence is a newborn girl in good health.

The CDR3 is CAIGDRGRGTGELFF. The CDR3 nucleotides are TGTGCCATCGGTGACAGGGGGCGCGGAACCGGGGAGCTGTTTTTT. V and J are TRBV10-3 and TRBJ2-2; 10 nucleotides line up with TRBD1. The length of the CDR3 is 15 residues. CDR1 and CDR2 from the germline V gene are ENHRY and SYGVKD.